This T cell receptor (beta chain) emerged from a study of blood T cell repertoires in COVID-19. In the study overall: Italy, Spain and the United States were the sources of the convalescent and acute COVID-19 samples.

Looked up from germline, CDR1 is MNHNS and CDR2 is SASEGT. V gave up 1 base and J gave up 4 bases, with 10 bases separating them. The CDR3 has 14 amino acids. What the recovered Cohort 3 donors had was two negative PCRs, clearance, or symptom resolution. How the authors handled the data: Reference gene primer amplification in the assay estimated nucleated cell counts. Clones were sequenced by immunoSEQ multiplex PCR, and TCRdb holds only the in-frame ones, with some missing. From that table come the V and J calls and clone size; the DNA was used to work out D and trimming. The table lists over 150,000 clones, approximately 88% of them singletons.

This receptor was taken from a woman aged 30 to 39 who had recovered from COVID-19. The sample was PBMCs or T cells enriched from blood (not recorded which). The chain couples TRBV6-1 to TRBJ1-2; D might be TRBD1 (6 bases). The DNA for the CDR3 is TGTGCCAGCAGTGAAGGTCCAGGGGTCTATGGCTACACCTTC. Protein: CASSEGPGVYGYTF.